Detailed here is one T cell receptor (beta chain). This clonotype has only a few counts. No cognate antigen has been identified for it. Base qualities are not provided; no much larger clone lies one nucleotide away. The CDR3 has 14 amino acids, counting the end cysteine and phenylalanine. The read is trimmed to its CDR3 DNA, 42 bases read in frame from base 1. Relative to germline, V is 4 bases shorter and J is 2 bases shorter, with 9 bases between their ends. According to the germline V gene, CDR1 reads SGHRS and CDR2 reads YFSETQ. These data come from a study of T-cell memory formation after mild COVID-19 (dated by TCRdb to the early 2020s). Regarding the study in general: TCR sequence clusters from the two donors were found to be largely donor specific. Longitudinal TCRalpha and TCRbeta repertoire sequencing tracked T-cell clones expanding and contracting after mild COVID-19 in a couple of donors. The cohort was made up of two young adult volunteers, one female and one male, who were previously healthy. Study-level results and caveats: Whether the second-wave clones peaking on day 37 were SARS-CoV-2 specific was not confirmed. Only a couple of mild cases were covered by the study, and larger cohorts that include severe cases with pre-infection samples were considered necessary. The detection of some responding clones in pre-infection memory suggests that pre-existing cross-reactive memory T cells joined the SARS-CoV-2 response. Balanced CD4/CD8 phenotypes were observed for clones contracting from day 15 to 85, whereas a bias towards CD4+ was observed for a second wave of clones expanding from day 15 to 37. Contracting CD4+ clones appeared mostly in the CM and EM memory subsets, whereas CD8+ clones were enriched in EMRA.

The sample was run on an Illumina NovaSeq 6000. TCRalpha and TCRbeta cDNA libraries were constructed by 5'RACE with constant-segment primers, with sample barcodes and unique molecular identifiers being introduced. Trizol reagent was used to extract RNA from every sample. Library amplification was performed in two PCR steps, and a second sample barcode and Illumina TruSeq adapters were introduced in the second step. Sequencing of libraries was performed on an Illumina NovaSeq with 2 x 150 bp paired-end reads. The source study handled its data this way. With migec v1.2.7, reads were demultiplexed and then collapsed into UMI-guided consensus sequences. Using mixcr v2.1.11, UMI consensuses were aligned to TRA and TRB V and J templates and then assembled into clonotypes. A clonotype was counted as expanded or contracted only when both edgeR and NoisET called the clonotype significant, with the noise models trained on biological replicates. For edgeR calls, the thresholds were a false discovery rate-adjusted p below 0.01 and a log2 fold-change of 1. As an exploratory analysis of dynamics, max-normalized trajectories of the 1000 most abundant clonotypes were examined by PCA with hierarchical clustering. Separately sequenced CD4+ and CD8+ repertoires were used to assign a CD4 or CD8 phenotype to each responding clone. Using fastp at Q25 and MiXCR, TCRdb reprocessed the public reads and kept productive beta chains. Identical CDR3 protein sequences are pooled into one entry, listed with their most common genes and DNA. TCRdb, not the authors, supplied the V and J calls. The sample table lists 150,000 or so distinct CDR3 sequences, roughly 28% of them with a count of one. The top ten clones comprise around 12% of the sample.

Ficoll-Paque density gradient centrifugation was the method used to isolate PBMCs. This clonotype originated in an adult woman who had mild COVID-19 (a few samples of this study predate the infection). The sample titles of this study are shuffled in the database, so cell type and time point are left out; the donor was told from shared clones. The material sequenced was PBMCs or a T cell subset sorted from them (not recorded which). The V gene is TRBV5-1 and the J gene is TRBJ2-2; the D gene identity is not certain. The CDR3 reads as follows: CASSGPGNTGELFF. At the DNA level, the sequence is TGCGCCAGCAGCGGACCGGGCAACACCGGGGAGCTGTTTTTT.